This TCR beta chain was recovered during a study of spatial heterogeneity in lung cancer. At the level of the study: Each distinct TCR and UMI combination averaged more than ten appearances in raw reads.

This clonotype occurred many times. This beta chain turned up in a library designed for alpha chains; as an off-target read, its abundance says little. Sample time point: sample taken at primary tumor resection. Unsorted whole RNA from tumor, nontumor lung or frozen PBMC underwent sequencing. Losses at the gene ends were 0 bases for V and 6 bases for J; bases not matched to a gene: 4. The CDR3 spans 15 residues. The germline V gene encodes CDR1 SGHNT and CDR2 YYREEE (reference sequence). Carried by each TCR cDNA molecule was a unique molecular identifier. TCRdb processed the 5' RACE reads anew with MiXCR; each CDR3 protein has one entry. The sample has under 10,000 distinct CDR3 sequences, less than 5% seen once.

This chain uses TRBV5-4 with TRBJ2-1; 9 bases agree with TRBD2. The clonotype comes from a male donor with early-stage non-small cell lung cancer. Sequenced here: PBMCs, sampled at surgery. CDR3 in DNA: TGTGCCAGCAGCTTGGGTAGCGGGGGCCGCAATGAGCAGTTCTTC. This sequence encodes CASSLGSGGRNEQFF.